This TCR beta chain originates from a study of T cell responses to AZD1222 COVID-19 vaccine. The study's findings and limits: Spike was spanned by vaccine-associated CD4 TCRs, which were dominant at 160-218 and 743-854.

Germline-derived CDR1 and CDR2 are LNHDA and SQIVND (reference sequence). V lost 6 bases and J 2 bases, leaving 10 bases between the germline ends. CDR3 length equals 13 residues. Clones were sequenced by immunoSEQ multiplex PCR, and TCRdb holds only the in-frame ones, with some missing. The sample contains roughly 150,000 clones, around 93% of which appear only once. As for this clone: Antigen unknown.

Sequencing used peripheral blood, obtained 28 days after the second AZD1222 dose. The J gene is TRBJ1-2, the V gene TRBV19; TRBD1 might be the D (5 bases). The TCR comes from an adult who received the AZD1222 COVID-19 vaccine. The CDR3 spells CASRSGGNYGYTF. The CDR3 nucleotides are TGTGCCAGTAGATCTGGGGGGAACTATGGCTACACCTTC.